These T cell receptor beta chains were read from a single sample in a study of control samples from healthy donors and cancer patients. Profiled with immunoSEQ multiplex PCR; TCRdb holds only in-frame clones, not every one. The sample gives some 96,000 clones, more than 85% of which show up once; about 18% is in the top ten. The source material was blood. Receptors originate from a woman aged 50 to 60 in good health. CDR3s leave out the opening cysteine and the closing phenylalanine or tryptophan.

>11|TRBV24-1
ATPGVGKDIQY
>15|TRBV9
ASSVTSHTANTGELF
>10|TRBV2
ASSGVAYEQY
>13|TRBV5-6
ASSFRGTYNSPLH
>12|TRBV19
ASSIYGGSSPLH
>13|TRBV7-7
ASSLWIGQNTEAF
>13|TRBV24-1
ATSDPGSPRGGYT
>10|TRBV25-1
ASSDTTGELF
>11|TRBV7-2
ASRKRNIPEAF
>12|TRBV5-1
ASSQDSDAGELF
>16|TRBV4-1
ASSQVLRLAGGWDTQY
>13|TRBV4-3
ASSWTSGLYNEQF
>12|TRBV9
ASSPRGGGLEQF
>13|TRBV6-5
ASSYSSDRVTEAF